Listed below are T cell receptor beta chains from one sample, sequenced in a study of Graves' ophthalmopathy and Graves' hyperthyroidism. TCRdb re-called the multiplex PCR reads with MiXCR, one entry per CDR3 protein. The table records 680,000 or so distinct CDR3 sequences, roughly 20% of them present only once. The sequencing sample was made of peripheral blood. The receptors here all came from a woman in her late teens or twenties with stable Graves' hyperthyroidism. Some clones in this sample may be carry-over from other donors' samples. Each CDR3 is given with its conserved first and last residue. D genes are given only for firm matches. The size field is filled for only some rows; it gives once, few, many or a size class.

J: TRBJ1-2
V: TRBV11-2
size: once
D: .
CDR3: CASSSQGTGLGYGYTF
DNA: TGTGCCAGCAGCTCCCAGGGAACAGGGCTGGGCTATGGCTACACCTTC

J: TRBJ1-1
V: TRBV20-1
size: many
D: .
CDR3: CSARDSAGSGWDTEAFF
DNA: TGCAGTGCTAGAGATTCTGCGGGATCCGGATGGGACACTGAAGCTTTCTTT

J: TRBJ1-2
V: TRBV12-3/TRBV12-4
size: many
D: .
CDR3: CASTPGDRSTSYGYTF
DNA: TGTGCCAGCACCCCCGGGGACCGATCGACCTCCTATGGCTACACCTTC

J: TRBJ2-7
V: TRBV4-2
size: many
D: TRBD2
CDR3: CASSQNAGLADSYEQYF
DNA: TGTGCCAGCAGCCAAAATGCGGGGCTAGCGGACTCCTACGAGCAGTACTTC

J: TRBJ1-3
V: TRBV6-1
size: many
D: .
CDR3: CASSEYGGYSGNTIYF
DNA: TGTGCCAGCAGTGAATACGGAGGTTACTCTGGAAACACCATATATTTT

J: TRBJ1-2
V: TRBV6-2/TRBV6-3
size: .
D: TRBD1
CDR3: CASSYPSLLDRVTYGYTF
DNA: TGTGCCAGCAGTTACCCCTCTCTCTTAGACAGGGTTACCTATGGCTACACCTTC

J: TRBJ2-7
V: TRBV6-1
size: few
D: .
CDR3: CASSPGPAGQYEQYF
DNA: TGTGCCAGCAGCCCCGGCCCCGCGGGGCAATACGAGCAGTACTTC

J: TRBJ2-7
V: TRBV5-1
size: .
D: TRBD2
CDR3: CASSLDLAGGTEQYF
DNA: TGCGCCAGCAGCTTGGACCTAGCGGGAGGCACCGAGCAGTACTTC

J: TRBJ2-5
V: TRBV29-1
size: many
D: .
CDR3: CSVVFRETQYF
DNA: TGCAGCGTTGTTTTTAGGGAGACCCAGTACTTC

J: TRBJ1-1
V: TRBV6-1
size: .
D: .
CDR3: CASSVIGNTEAFF
DNA: TGTGCCAGCAGTGTTATAGGAAACACTGAAGCTTTCTTT

J: TRBJ1-2
V: TRBV11-2
size: many
D: TRBD1
CDR3: CASSLLSGQGRKGYTF
DNA: TGTGCCAGCAGCCTCCTATCGGGACAGGGCCGAAAAGGCTACACCTTC

J: TRBJ1-1
V: TRBV6-4
size: .
D: TRBD1
CDR3: CASSDPDRGKTEAFF
DNA: TGTGCCAGCAGTGACCCGGACAGGGGCAAAACTGAAGCTTTCTTT

J: TRBJ1-1
V: TRBV6-1
size: few
D: .
CDR3: CASSEAQLGYTEAFF
DNA: TGTGCCAGCAGTGAAGCGCAACTTGGGTACACTGAAGCTTTCTTT

J: TRBJ2-2
V: TRBV5-1
size: .
D: .
CDR3: CASSIDIAERLFSPPTGELFF
DNA: TGCGCCAGCAGCATTGATATAGCGGAGAGGCTATTCTCCCCGCCCACCGGGGAGCTGTTTTTT

J: TRBJ1-5
V: TRBV5-1
size: many
D: .
CDR3: CASSLFPGGEQPQHF
DNA: TGCGCCAGCAGCTTGTTTCCGGGGGGCGAGCAGCCCCAGCATTTT

J: TRBJ1-5
V: TRBV6-1
size: many
D: .
CDR3: CASRPGGGGSNQPQHF
DNA: TGTGCCAGCAGACCCGGCGGGGGAGGCAGCAATCAGCCCCAGCATTTT

J: TRBJ2-5
V: TRBV12-5
size: .
D: TRBD2
CDR3: CASGNGGAETQYF
DNA: TGTGCTAGTGGGAACGGGGGGGCGGAGACCCAGTACTTC

J: TRBJ1-2
V: TRBV6-1
size: .
D: TRBD1
CDR3: CASSTRTGFNYGYTF
DNA: TGTGCCAGCAGTACCAGGACAGGGTTTAACTATGGCTACACCTTC

J: TRBJ1-6
V: TRBV20-1
size: few
D: .
CDR3: CSARGRGPTDSPLHF
DNA: TGCAGTGCTAGAGGAAGGGGCCCGACGGATTCACCCCTCCACTTT

J: TRBJ1-5
V: TRBV28
size: .
D: TRBD1
CDR3: CASSSRDRGYQPQHF
DNA: TGTGCCAGCAGTTCGCGGGACAGGGGGTATCAGCCCCAGCATTTT

J: TRBJ2-2
V: TRBV2
size: few
D: .
CDR3: CAGSELGGTGELFF
DNA: TGTGCCGGCAGTGAATTGGGTGGGACCGGGGAGCTGTTTTTT

J: TRBJ2-7
V: TRBV19
size: .
D: TRBD2
CDR3: CASSALAGTEEQYF
DNA: TGTGCCAGTAGTGCACTAGCGGGAACTGAAGAGCAGTACTTC

J: TRBJ1-1
V: TRBV2
size: few
D: .
CDR3: CASSEDREDTEAFF
DNA: TGTGCCAGCAGTGAAGACAGGGAGGACACTGAAGCTTTCTTT

J: TRBJ1-3
V: TRBV28
size: .
D: .
CDR3: CASSSTEADTIYF
DNA: TGTGCCAGCAGCTCGACAGAGGCGGACACCATATATTTT

J: TRBJ1-2
V: TRBV11-2
size: many
D: .
CDR3: CASSIFGTLNYGYTF
DNA: TGTGCCAGCAGCATCTTCGGGACACTGAACTATGGCTACACCTTC

J: TRBJ2-7
V: TRBV28
size: .
D: .
CDR3: CASSLPDRQEYEQYF
DNA: TGTGCCAGCAGTTTACCCGACAGGCAAGAATACGAGCAGTACTTC

J: TRBJ1-5
V: TRBV6-1
size: many
D: .
CDR3: CASRAPGEGSQPQHF
DNA: TGTGCCAGCAGGGCACCAGGGGAGGGCAGTCAGCCCCAGCATTTT

J: TRBJ1-1
V: TRBV20-1
size: many
D: .
CDR3: CRTPGAEAFF
DNA: TGCCGAACCCCCGGGGCTGAAGCTTTCTTT

J: TRBJ2-5
V: TRBV6-5
size: many
D: .
CDR3: CASSYSGLNGETQYF
DNA: TGTGCCAGCAGTTACTCGGGCCTAAACGGAGAGACCCAGTACTTC

J: TRBJ2-6
V: TRBV6-6
size: few
D: TRBD2
CDR3: CASSLGLAVVSGANVLTF
DNA: TGTGCCAGCAGCCTTGGACTAGCGGTGGTATCTGGGGCCAACGTCCTGACTTTC

J: TRBJ1-1
V: TRBV6-4
size: many
D: TRBD1
CDR3: CASSDRGQGAPWGEAFF
DNA: TGTGCCAGCAGTGATCGGGGACAGGGGGCCCCTTGGGGTGAAGCTTTCTTT

J: TRBJ1-1
V: TRBV6-5
size: many
D: TRBD1
CDR3: CASSRQGVAFF
DNA: TGTGCCAGCAGTCGACAGGGAGTGGCTTTCTTT

J: TRBJ1-1
V: TRBV27
size: .
D: .
CDR3: CASSYSVGTMNTEAFF
DNA: TGTGCCAGCAGTTATTCAGTTGGTACAATGAACACTGAAGCTTTCTTT

J: TRBJ1-1
V: TRBV28
size: many
D: .
CDR3: CASSNQGGNTEAFF
DNA: TGTGCCAGCAGTAACCAAGGGGGAAACACTGAAGCTTTCTTT

J: TRBJ1-2
V: TRBV12-3/TRBV12-4
size: once
D: .
CDR3: CASSFGAAKANYGYTF
DNA: TGTGCCAGCAGTTTTGGGGCAGCCAAAGCCAACTATGGCTACACCTTC

J: TRBJ2-7
V: TRBV12-5
size: many
D: .
CDR3: CASGLVTGIIYEQYF
DNA: TGTGCTAGTGGTTTGGTTACAGGGATAATCTACGAGCAGTACTTC

J: TRBJ1-2
V: TRBV11-1
size: many
D: TRBD1
CDR3: CASSSTGTGDFYGYTF
DNA: TGTGCCAGCAGCTCCACCGGGACAGGGGATTTTTATGGCTACACCTTC

J: TRBJ1-2
V: TRBV12-5
size: .
D: .
CDR3: CASGGEAPQIDGYTF
DNA: TGTGCTAGTGGTGGAGAGGCTCCCCAGATCGATGGCTACACCTTC

J: TRBJ2-5
V: TRBV11-1
size: once
D: TRBD2
CDR3: CASSSSIGLAFAETQYF
DNA: TGTGCCAGCAGCTCGTCTATCGGACTAGCCTTTGCCGAGACCCAGTACTTC